What follows describes a single T cell receptor beta chain. Its antigen has not been determined. No clone much larger than this one lies a single base away; base qualities are absent. Library preparation used the immunoSEQ multiplex PCR assay. To provide template for TCR sequencing, every sample had RNA extracted and reverse transcribed into cDNA. First-strand cDNA was synthesized using SuperScript III with a 2:1 mix of oligo-dT and random hexamers. Amplification bias was assessed with a synthetic immune receptor repertoire, and residual bias was removed computationally. As for how the authors treated the data: Raw reads were preprocessed to remove errors, and CDR3 was defined by IMGT conventions from the conserved cysteine to phenylalanine. Clonality was computed as 1 minus the Shannon entropy, with the entropy normalized by log2 of the number of productive unique TCRs. Scalp TCRbeta sequences were cross-referenced with sorted blood CD4 and CD8 repertoires so that the CD4 or CD8 identity of scalp clones could be inferred. TCRdb re-hosts the immuneACCESS table, in-frame sequences only. Its copies lack some clones; in the studies checked, an unresolved V gene accounts for under half of them, and the cause for the rest is not known. Clonal size and the V and J genes are those of that table, whereas D and trimming came from the DNA. For this sample there are hundreds of thousands of clones; just over 65% appear just once. The ten largest clones take up around 1.3% of the sample.

The data were obtained in a study of CD8+ T cells in alopecia areata (dated by TCRdb to 2017 to 2018). As for the study more broadly: The treated patients took part in an open-label pilot trial in which moderate-to-severe alopecia areata was treated with oral tofacitinib at 5 to 10 mg twice daily. Patients stayed on tofacitinib for 6 to 18 months and then had 6 months of follow-up off drug so that delayed response and recurrence could be assessed. In treated patients, disease severity was measured using the SALT score, which gives the percentage of scalp surface area affected. High-throughput TCRbeta sequencing was used to examine T cell clonal expansion in alopecia areata in both the C3H/HeJ mouse model and human patients. On the human side, TCRbeta sequencing was run on scalp tissue and on sorted CD4+ and CD8+ peripheral blood T cells from healthy controls and from alopecia areata patients with either patchy or totalis/universalis disease. Patients on tofacitinib were biopsied at baseline and after 4 and 24 weeks of treatment, and several of the patients also had a later scalp biopsy. Scalp clonality was compared among normal scalp (n=4), patchy alopecia areata scalp (n=8), and alopecia totalis/universalis scalp (n=8). RNA was obtained with the PAXgene miRNA kit for fixed scalp, the miRNeasy kit for PBMCs, and the RNeasy kit for mouse skin. immunoSEQ multiplex PCR using 35 Vbeta forward primers and 13 Jbeta reverse primers was used to amplify TCRbeta CDR3 regions. Results and caveats for the whole study, not just this receptor: Lesional scalp, especially in alopecia totalis/universalis, showed higher clonality and more expanded CD8+ clones than normal scalp, suggesting antigenic drive. Shared TCR sequences between patients were less evident than in mice, which may be partly attributable to HLA diversity in the patient population. Many expanded lesional clones persisted in scalp and blood during tofacitinib treatment, which may partly explain relapse after stopping treatment. With tofacitinib, both scalp clonality and the number of expanded CD8+ clones among the top 100 scalp clones went down significantly. Scalp TCR repertoire analysis is complicated because resident alphabeta T cells in normal human skin are also sequenced, whereas mouse skin is dominated by gammadelta T cells. Because the treated cohort was small and had just a single nonresponder, larger studies are needed to establish links between baseline CD8+ expansion and response.

V is shortened by 2 bases, J by 4 bases, and the region joining them spans 8 bases. The germline V gene (reference sequence) supplies CDR1 MNHEY and CDR2 SMNVEV. The CDR3 runs 13 amino acids, cysteine and phenylalanine included. Of the read, only the CDR3 DNA is kept; its 39 bases are in frame from base 1. The meaning of the sample's treatment or condition label: oral pan-JAK inhibitor, 5-10 mg twice daily. Lesional scalp punch biopsies and peripheral blood were obtained from alopecia areata patients. PBMCs were separated by density centrifugation and stained for CD3, CD4 and CD8, after which CD4+ and CD8+ T cells were sorted on a FACSAria.

The material sequenced was CD4+ T cells sorted from blood, taken around week 44, from a patient treated with tofacitinib. The TCR originated in a human donor with alopecia areata. This chain joins TRBV27 to TRBJ1-1, with the D gene call left open. The nucleotide sequence is TGTGCCAGCAGTTTACGGGCGGCCACTGAAGCTTTCTTT. Translated, it reads CASSLRAATEAFF.